The source of this T cell receptor (beta chain) is a study of T cells after yellow fever vaccination. In the study overall: Those fractions that held only low numbers of cells were prepared using the SMART-Seq v4 Ultra Low Input RNA kit. Broader study findings: Though weaker, the secondary response peaked faster, on day 5 versus 15. The booster saw the reappearance of most primary-vaccination clones (roughly 95% CD4, 80% to 90% CD8).

This CDR3 is 14 amino acids long. CDR1 is SGHVS, CDR2 FNYEAQ, per germline. V lost 5 bases and J lost 4; bases outside the gene matches: 5. Note on this clonotype: Its specificity is not known.

Researchers made TCR cDNA using 5'RACE template switching, and this step added a universal primer site and UMIs. TCRdb itself ran the 5' RACE reads through MiXCR, one entry per CDR3 protein. Among hundreds of thousands of distinct CDR3 sequences listed, roughly 14% were seen once. The chain is built from TRBV7-6 and TRBJ2-7; 10 nucleotides line up with TRBD1. Sequencing used PBMCs, obtained on the day of the yellow fever booster vaccination. This TCR derives from a man younger than 40 who received the YFV17D yellow fever vaccine. In nucleotides, the CDR3 is TGTGCCAGCAGCAATCCGGGACAGGGGTACGAGCAGTACTTC. It specifies CASSNPGQGYEQYF.